These 27 T cell receptor beta chains were all obtained from the same sample, sequenced in a study of early T cells in non-severe SARS-CoV-2 infection. Each CDR3 protein gets one entry after TCRdb re-called the 5' RACE reads with MiXCR. The data contain about 56,000 distinct CDR3 sequences, over 12% of them singletons. The sample was whole blood, taken at baseline. The receptors originated from an adult who was a healthcare worker with PCR-confirmed SARS-CoV-2 infection or an uninfected control (not recorded which).

This clonotype has a count of ten or more. The chain employs TRBV20-1 and TRBJ2-7; 7 bases match TRBD2. This CDR3 is 12 amino acids long. Per the germline V gene, CDR1 is DFQATT and CDR2 is SNEGSKA (reference sequence). The V and J ends lost 7 bases and 2 bases, in that order; junction bases with no gene match: 5. As DNA, the CDR3 is TGCAGTGGCGCGGGGGACGCCTACGAGCAGTACTTC. Translated: CSGAGDAYEQYF.

The chain has TRBV5-1 and TRBJ2-7, with 8 bases that match TRBD1. J lost 1 base, V lost 4 bases, and 7 bases had no gene match. The CDR3 totals 15 residues. Germline loops: CDR1 SGHRS, CDR2 YFSETQ. As DNA, the CDR3 is TGCGCCAGCAGCCGAGGGACAGGCAATTCCTACGAGCAGTACTTC. Translation: CASSRGTGNSYEQYF.

The chain uses TRBV19 and TRBJ1-2; D remains ambiguous. This CDR3 region has 12 residues. The V end was cut by 7 bases, the J end by 2 bases, with 8 bases between. Germline assignment: CDR1 LNHDA and CDR2 SQIVND (reference sequence). The CDR3 region is CASKNPNYGYTF. CDR3 bases: TGTGCCAGTAAGAACCCCAACTATGGCTACACCTTC.

V gene TRBV20-1 combines with J gene TRBJ2-1; D gene ambiguous. Trimming stripped 3 bases from V and 8 bases from J, with 14 bases between. This CDR3 spans 13 amino acids. Per the germline V gene, CDR1 is DFQATT and CDR2 is SNEGSKA (reference sequence). In nucleotides, the CDR3 is TGCAGTGCTAGTTCTAGTACGGCACATGAGCAGTTCTTC. Its protein product is CSASSSTAHEQFF.

Only a few counts were recorded for this clonotype. This chain's CDR3 is CASSLEVGTSDIQQYF. The DNA of the CDR3 is TGTGCCAGCAGTTTAGAGGTCGGGACTAGCGACATACAGCAGTATTTT. The chain links TRBV28 to TRBJ2-3; TRBD2 matches 10 bases. Losses at the gene ends were 2 bases for V and 11 bases for J; bases not matched to a gene: 13. The CDR3 consists of 16 residues. Germline CDR1 MDHEN, CDR2 SYDVKM. Filled out from reference TRBV28 and TRBJ2-3, the complete variable domain reads DVKVTQSSRYLVKRTGEKVFLECVQDMDHENMFWYRQDPGLGLRLIYFSYDVKMKEKGDIPEGYSVSREKKERFSLILESASTNQTSMYLCASSLEVGTSDIQQYFGPGTRLTVL.

The gene calls are TRBV20-1 and TRBJ2-3, with 7 bases that match TRBD2. Germline lookup yields CDR1 DFQATT and CDR2 SNEGSKA (reference sequence). The CDR3 covers 14 residues. J lost 4 bases, V lost 0 bases, and 4 bases had no gene match. The CDR3 region is CSAREGGPSDTQYF. Here the CDR3 DNA reads TGCAGTGCTAGAGAGGGAGGGCCGTCAGATACGCAGTATTTT.

This clonotype was counted only a few times. This CDR3 is CASSFSWDFTDTQYF. DNA for the CDR3: TGTGCCAGCAGCTTCTCTTGGGACTTCACAGATACGCAGTATTTT. This chain connects TRBV7-8 to TRBJ2-3; tentative D call: TRBD2 (6 bases). The CDR3 is 15 amino acids. Trimming shortened V by 3 bases and J by 2 bases, and 12 bases separated the two germline ends. Per the germline V gene, CDR1 is SGHVS and CDR2 is FQNEAQ. The full variable domain, in which reference TRBV7-8 and TRBJ2-3 provide the parts outside the CDR3, is GAGVSQSPRYKVAKRGQDVALRCDPISGHVSLFWYQQALGQGPEFLTYFQNEAQLDKSGLPSDRFFAERPEGSVSTLKIQRTQQEDSAVYLCASSFSWDFTDTQYFGPGTRLTVL.

This chain joins TRBV11-2 and TRBJ2-1; D tentatively fits TRBD1 or TRBD2 (5 bases each). The CDR3 is made up of 16 amino acids. V lost 4 bases and J 2 bases, leaving 15 bases between the germline ends. The germline V gene encodes CDR1 SGHAT and CDR2 FQNNGV. The CDR3 here is CASSSLEGRPYNEQFF. CDR3 DNA: TGTGCCAGCAGCTCCCTCGAGGGGCGACCCTACAATGAGCAGTTCTTC.

J is TRBJ2-3 and V is TRBV12-3 or TRBV12-4; 7 bases are shared with TRBD2. The ends lost 5 bases at V and 4 bases at J; junction bases unmatched: 12. The CDR3 totals 16 residues. DNA for the CDR3: TGTGCCAGCAGTGTCCCGGAGGGAGGGGTAGCAGATACGCAGTATTTT. Its translation: CASSVPEGGVADTQYF.

The chain couples TRBV28 to TRBJ2-7; weak D call: TRBD1 (6 bases). The CDR3 has 13 residues. Trimming took off 5 bases at V and 3 bases at J, with 11 bases between the two ends. CDR1 and CDR2 from the germline V gene are MDHEN and SYDVKM. The CDR3 sequence is CASSPIQGYEQYF. The CDR3 bases are TGTGCCAGCAGTCCCATACAGGGCTACGAGCAGTACTTC.

This clonotype has just a few counts. The chain recombines TRBV7-3 with TRBJ2-5; no definite D call. The CDR3 length is 14 residues. Germline CDR1 SGHTA, CDR2 FQGTGA. V gave up 1 base and J gave up 5 bases, with 11 bases separating them. This chain's CDR3 is CASSLMGGDETQYF. The DNA for the CDR3 is TGTGCCAGCAGCTTAATGGGTGGAGACGAGACCCAGTACTTC.

This chain uses TRBV7-9 with TRBJ2-7; 9 nucleotides match TRBD2. Germline CDR1 reads SEHNR; CDR2 reads FQNEAQ (reference sequence). V dropped 5 bases and J dropped 2; count of bases not matched to a gene: 4. The CDR3 is made up of 14 amino acids. The CDR3 DNA reads TGTGCCAGCAGCCAAATAGCGGGAGCCTACGAGCAGTACTTC. Amino acid sequence: CASSQIAGAYEQYF.

This clonotype was seen only a few times. The rearrangement uses TRBV5-1 and TRBJ1-5, with 9 bases that match TRBD1. The J segment lost 3 bases and the V segment lost 5 bases, leaving 6 bases of the junction unmatched. CDR3 length: 15 residues. Germline V CDR1 and CDR2: SGHRS, YFSETQ. CDR3 sequence reads: CASSEGQGFNQPQHF. In DNA form, the CDR3 reads TGCGCCAGCAGTGAAGGACAGGGGTTCAATCAGCCCCAGCATTTT.

Ten or more counts support this clonotype. The chain carries TRBV27 and TRBJ1-1; unclear D gene. V gave up 10 bases and J gave up 1 base, with 7 bases separating them. CDR3 length: 11 amino acids. Germline V gene sequence: CDR1 MNHEY, CDR2 SMNVEV (reference sequence). CDR3 coding DNA: TGTGCCACCAGGAGGAACACTGAAGCTTTCTTT. Translating it yields CATRRNTEAFF.

The rearrangement links TRBV28 to TRBJ2-6; 11 bases map to TRBD1. The CDR3 covers 16 residues. Germline V gene sequence: CDR1 MDHEN, CDR2 SYDVKM. J was trimmed by 1 base and V by 7 bases; bases with no gene match: 3. CDR3: CASKGQGVSGANVLTF. Written as DNA, the CDR3 is TGTGCCAGCAAGGGACAGGGGGTTTCTGGGGCCAACGTCCTGACTTTC. Looking up the rest from reference TRBV28 and TRBJ2-6 gives the full variable domain: DVKVTQSSRYLVKRTGEKVFLECVQDMDHENMFWYRQDPGLGLRLIYFSYDVKMKEKGDIPEGYSVSREKKERFSLILESASTNQTSMYLCASKGQGVSGANVLTFGAGSRLTVL.

Concerning this clonotype itself: A read error may be the cause here, since a much bigger clone is one base away. This chain uses TRBV2 with TRBJ1-5; 7 bases align to TRBD1. V shed 6 bases, J shed 3 bases, and the junction held 8 bases outside the gene matches. Looked up from germline, CDR1 is SNHLY and CDR2 is FYNNEI. This CDR3 is built from 15 residues. The DNA for the CDR3 is TGTGCCAGCAGACAACAGGGGTATGACAATCAGCCCCAGCATTTT. It is translated as CASRQQGYDNQPQHF. The whole variable domain, remainder taken from reference TRBV2 and TRBJ1-5, is EPEVTQTPSHQVTQMGQEVILRCVPISNHLYFYWYRQILGQKVEFLVSFYNNEISEKSEIFDDQFSVERPDGSNFTLKIRSTKLEDSAMYFCASRQQGYDNQPQHFGDGTRLSIL.

The J gene is TRBJ2-4, the V gene TRBV19, with TRBD1 identical over 7 bases. From germline, CDR1 is LNHDA and CDR2 SQIVND (reference sequence). The length of the CDR3 is 14 residues. V gave up 5 bases and J gave up 3 bases; unmatched junction bases: 4. The CDR3 loop is CASSDRVFKNIQYF. The CDR3, as DNA: TGTGCCAGTAGTGACAGGGTATTCAAAAACATTCAGTACTTC. The whole variable domain, filled in from reference TRBV19 and TRBJ2-4, reads DGGITQSPKYLFRKEGQNVTLSCEQNLNHDAMYWYRQDPGQGLRLIYYSQIVNDFQKGDIAEGYSVSREKKESFPLTVTSAQKNPTAFYLCASSDRVFKNIQYFGAGTRLSVL.

The CDR3 nucleotides read TGCGCCAGCAACTCCGGGACACCGAAACACGAGCAGTACTTC. Translating it yields CASNSGTPKHEQYF. The rearrangement uses TRBV5-1 and TRBJ2-7, with D perhaps TRBD1 (6 bases). CDR3 length: 14 amino acids. CDR1 SGHRS and CDR2 YFSETQ come from the germline V gene. Trimming removed 6 bases from V and 5 bases from J, with 18 bases in between.

This sequence joins TRBV13 and TRBJ2-3; 8 positions match TRBD2. The CDR3 loop spans 16 amino acids. Germline V CDR1 and CDR2: PRHDT, FYEKMQ (reference sequence). Trimming removed 1 base from V and 3 bases from J; junction bases left unmatched: 6. Here the CDR3 reads CASSLVSGRETDTQYF. CDR3 nucleotides: TGTGCCAGCAGCTTAGTGAGCGGGAGAGAGACAGATACGCAGTATTTT.

The chain carries TRBV20-1 and TRBJ2-7, with D possibly called TRBD1 or TRBD2 (5 bases each). The germline V and J ends were trimmed by 5 bases and 1 base, with 15 bases remaining between them. The CDR3 runs 14 residues. The germline CDR1 and CDR2 sequences are DFQATT and SNEGSKA (reference sequence). The CDR3 here is CSAVRGGPSYEQYF. The CDR3 DNA sequence: TGCAGTGCTGTCCGGGGCGGGCCTTCCTACGAGCAGTACTTC.

This clonotype was seen only once. Possible read error: a much larger clone is one base away. The chain has TRBV6-4 and TRBJ2-1, with 11 bases lining up with TRBD2. With 0 bases clipped from V and 6 bases from J, the junction kept 1 base outside the gene matches. The CDR3 covers 15 residues. The germline CDR1 and CDR2 sequences are MRHNA and SNTAGT. The CDR3 nucleotides read TGTGCCAGCAGTGACTCGACTAGCGGGGTCAATGAGCAGTTCTTC. This codes for CASSDSTSGVNEQFF.

This clonotype was counted ten times or more. The genes are TRBV4-1 and TRBJ2-7; D gene unclear. Germline CDR1 is MGHRA and CDR2 is YSYEKL. This CDR3 has 15 residues. V gave up 0 bases and J gave up 9 bases, with 18 bases separating them. CDR3 in DNA: TGCGCCAGCAGCCAAGAAGACATGCCCCAACTCGGGCAGTACTTC. Translating it yields CASSQEDMPQLGQYF.

This rearrangement joins TRBV29-1 to TRBJ1-3, with D unresolved. V was clipped by 3 bases and J by 0 bases, with 9 bases between them. The germline V gene encodes CDR1 SQVTM and CDR2 ANQGSEA. This CDR3 is built from 14 residues. CDR3 bases: TGCAGCGTTGATTCAGGTACCTCTGGAAACACCATATATTTT. Protein: CSVDSGTSGNTIYF.

This clonotype has more than one count but fewer than ten. The rearrangement links TRBV7-2 to TRBJ1-3; 8 nucleotides match TRBD1. V was pared by 2 bases and J by 3 bases, with 6 bases of the junction left unmatched. Germline-derived CDR1 and CDR2 are SGHTA and FQGNSA. This CDR3 has 16 amino acids. CDR3 amino acids: CASSLFLTGDGNTIYF. The CDR3 nucleotides read TGTGCCAGCAGCTTATTCCTGACAGGGGATGGAAACACCATATATTTT.

V and J are TRBV12-3 or TRBV12-4 and TRBJ1-4; 9 positions match TRBD1. J was trimmed by 4 bases and V by 5 bases; bases with no gene match: 8. There are 16 residues in the CDR3. In DNA form, the CDR3 reads TGTGCCAGCAGTGGGGACAGGGTGCGTGATAATGAAAAACTGTTTTTT. It translates to CASSGDRVRDNEKLFF.

The chain has TRBV7-9 and TRBJ2-2, with D possibly matching TRBD1 (5 bases). CDR3 length: 14 amino acids. Germline loops: CDR1 SEHNR, CDR2 FQNEAQ (reference sequence). Trimming removed 5 bases from V and 3 bases from J, with 10 bases in between. The CDR3 DNA sequence: TGTGCCAGCAGCATCTCCAGGGACACCGGGGAGCTGTTTTTT. Amino acids: CASSISRDTGELFF.

V and J are TRBV6-1 and TRBJ1-1, with unresolved D. The V end lost 4 bases, the J end lost 8 bases, and 5 bases lay between the germline ends. The CDR3 is 10 amino acids. The germline V gene has CDR1 MNHNS and CDR2 SASEGT. The CDR3: CASSGREAFF. CDR3 bases: TGTGCCAGCAGTGGAAGAGAAGCTTTCTTT.